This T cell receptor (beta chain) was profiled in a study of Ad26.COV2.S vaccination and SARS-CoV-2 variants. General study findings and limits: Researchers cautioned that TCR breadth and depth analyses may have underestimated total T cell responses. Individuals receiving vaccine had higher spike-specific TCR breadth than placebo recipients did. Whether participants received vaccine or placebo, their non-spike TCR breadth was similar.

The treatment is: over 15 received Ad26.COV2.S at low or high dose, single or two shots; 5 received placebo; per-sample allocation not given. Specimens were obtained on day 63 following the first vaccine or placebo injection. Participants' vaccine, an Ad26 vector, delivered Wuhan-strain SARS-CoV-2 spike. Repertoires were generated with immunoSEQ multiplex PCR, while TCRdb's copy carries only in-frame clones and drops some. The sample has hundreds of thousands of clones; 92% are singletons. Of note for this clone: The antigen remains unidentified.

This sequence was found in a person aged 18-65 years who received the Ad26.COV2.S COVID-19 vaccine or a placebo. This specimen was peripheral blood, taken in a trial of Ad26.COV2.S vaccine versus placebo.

CDR3 nucleotide sequence: TGTGCCAGCAGTTTAGTCAGGGGGCGACCGGGGGAGCTGTTTTTT. The encoded protein is CASSLVRGRPGELFF. The chain employs TRBV27 and TRBJ2-2, with 8 bases lining up with TRBD1. The CDR3 covers 15 residues. Germline CDR1 reads MNHEY; CDR2 reads SMNVEV (reference sequence). The V and J ends lost 2 bases and 8 bases, in that order; junction bases with no gene match: 7.